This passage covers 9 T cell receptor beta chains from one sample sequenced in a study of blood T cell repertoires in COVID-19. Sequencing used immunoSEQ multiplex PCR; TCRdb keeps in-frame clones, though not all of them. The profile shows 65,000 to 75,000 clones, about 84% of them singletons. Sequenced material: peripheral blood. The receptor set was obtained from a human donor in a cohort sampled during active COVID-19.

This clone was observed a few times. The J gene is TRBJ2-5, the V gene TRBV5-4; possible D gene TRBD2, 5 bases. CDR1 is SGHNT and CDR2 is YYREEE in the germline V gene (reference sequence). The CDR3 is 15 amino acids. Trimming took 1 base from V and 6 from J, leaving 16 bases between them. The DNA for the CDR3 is TGTGCCAGCAGCTTGTCGGGGAGTAAGATTAAGACCCAGTACTTC. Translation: CASSLSGSKIKTQYF.

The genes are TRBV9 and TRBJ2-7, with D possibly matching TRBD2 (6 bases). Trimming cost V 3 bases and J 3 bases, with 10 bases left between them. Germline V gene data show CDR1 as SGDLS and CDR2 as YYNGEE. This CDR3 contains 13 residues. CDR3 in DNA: TGTGCCAGCAGCGCCGGGGGTTTCTACGAGCAGTACTTC. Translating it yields CASSAGGFYEQYF.

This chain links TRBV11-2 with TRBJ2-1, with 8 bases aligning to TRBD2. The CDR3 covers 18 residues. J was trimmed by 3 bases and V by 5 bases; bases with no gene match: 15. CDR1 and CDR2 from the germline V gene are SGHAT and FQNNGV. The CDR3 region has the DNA TGTGCCAGCAGCACCTCTTTCGGGTTTAGCGGGAACTACAATGAGCAGTTCTTC. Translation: CASSTSFGFSGNYNEQFF.

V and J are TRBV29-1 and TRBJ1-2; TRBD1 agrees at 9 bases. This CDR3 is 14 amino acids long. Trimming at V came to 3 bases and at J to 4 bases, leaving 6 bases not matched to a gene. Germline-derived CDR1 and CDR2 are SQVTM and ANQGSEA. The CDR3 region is CSVEPGTGPYGYTF. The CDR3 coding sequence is TGCAGCGTTGAGCCCGGGACAGGGCCCTATGGCTACACCTTC.

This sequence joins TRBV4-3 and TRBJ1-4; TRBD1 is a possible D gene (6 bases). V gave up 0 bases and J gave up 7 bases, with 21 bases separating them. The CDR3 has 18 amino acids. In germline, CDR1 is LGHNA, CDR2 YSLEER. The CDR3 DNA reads TGCGCCAGCAGCCAAGAAATGGATGGGACACCCGGAGGTGAAAAACTGTTTTTT. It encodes CASSQEMDGTPGGEKLFF.

Here the CDR3 reads CASASASGSYNSPLHF. For the CDR3, the DNA is TGTGCCAGTGCCTCGGCGAGCGGCTCCTATAATTCACCCCTCCACTTT. V is TRBV19 and J is TRBJ1-6; D uncertain. CDR1 and CDR2 from the germline V gene are LNHDA and SQIVND (reference sequence). The CDR3 has 16 residues. Trimming pared 8 bases from V and 0 bases from J, leaving 14 bases between.

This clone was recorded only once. CDR3 DNA sequence: TGCGCCAGCACCACAGGACTAGCGGGTGAGCAGTTCTTC. Encoded protein: CASTTGLAGEQFF. The rearrangement links TRBV10-2 to TRBJ2-1, with 11 bases aligning to TRBD2. CDR1 is WSHSY and CDR2 is SAAADI in the germline V gene. This CDR3 contains 13 residues. V lost 7 bases, J lost 9 bases, and 5 bases stayed unmatched.

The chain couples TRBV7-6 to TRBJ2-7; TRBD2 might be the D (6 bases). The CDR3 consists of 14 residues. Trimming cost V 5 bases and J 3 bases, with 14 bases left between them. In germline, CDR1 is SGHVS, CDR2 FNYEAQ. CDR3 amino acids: CASSISGDHYEQYF. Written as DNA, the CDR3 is TGTGCCAGCAGCATTTCGGGGGACCACTACGAGCAGTACTTC.

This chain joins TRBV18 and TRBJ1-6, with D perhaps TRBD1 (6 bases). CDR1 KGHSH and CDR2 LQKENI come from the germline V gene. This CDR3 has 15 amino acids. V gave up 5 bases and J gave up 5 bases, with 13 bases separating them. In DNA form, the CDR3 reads TGTGCCAGCTCAACAACAGGGTTAGATAATTCACCCCTCCACTTT. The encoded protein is CASSTTGLDNSPLHF.